This entry lists 21 T cell receptor beta chains sequenced from one sample in a study of identical twins (dated by TCRdb to the mid-2010s). The library was prepared using 5' RACE. Data came from an Illumina HiSeq 2000. The public reads were reanalyzed by TCRdb: fastp trimming at Q25, MiXCR alignment, in-frame beta chains only. When rows share a CDR3 protein, they turn into one entry using the most common DNA and genes. The sample records 410,000 or so distinct CDR3 sequences, less than 20% of which are singletons. The ten most abundant clones make up 9.5% to 15% of the sample. What was sequenced was naive T cells sorted from blood. In the paper's terms, the cell subset or site label means: cells isolated with a human naive T-cell isolation kit. These receptors came from a man in his forties or fifties in good health.

This sequence joins TRBV21-1 and TRBJ2-1; no DNA check was done on the table's D call, TRBD1. TRBV21-1 is reported as a pseudogene. CDR3 length equals 16 residues. CDR3 nucleotide sequence: TGTGCCAGCCCAACCGAGGAGGGGGCCCCGGACAATGAGCAGTTCTTC. Protein product: CASPTEEGAPDNEQFF.

The sample holds a few counts of this clonotype. The rearrangement uses TRBV10-3 and TRBJ1-2; 8 bases align to TRBD1. Germline values: CDR1 ENHRY, CDR2 SYGVKD. The CDR3 loop spans 13 amino acids. Unmatched junction bases numbered 7, after V lost 6 bases and J lost 7 bases. CDR3 protein: CAIRSDRASGYTF. CDR3 DNA: TGTGCCATCAGGTCGGACAGGGCTTCTGGCTACACCTTC.

The CDR3 nucleotides are TGCAGTGCTAGAGCCCCGGTGTCTAGCTTGGTACCCAAAAACATTCAGTACTTC. Translating gives CSARAPVSSLVPKNIQYF. This chain joins TRBV20-1 and TRBJ2-4; maybe TRBD2 (5 bases). This CDR3 has 18 amino acids. With 1 base removed from V and 2 bases from J, the gap between germline ends came to 21 bases. Germline V gene data show CDR1 as DFQATT and CDR2 as SNEGSKA (reference sequence).

This clonotype appeared a few times. The chain carries TRBV28 and TRBJ2-5; either TRBD1 or TRBD2 may supply D (5 bases each). The ends were cut back, 5 bases at V and 7 bases at J, with 11 bases in the middle. The CDR3 totals 12 residues. CDR1 and CDR2 (germline): MDHEN, SYDVKM. CDR3 DNA: TGTGCCAGCAGTCGGGACCGCCCGACCCAGTACTTC. It is translated as CASSRDRPTQYF. The whole variable domain, filled in from reference TRBV28 and TRBJ2-5, reads DVKVTQSSRYLVKRTGEKVFLECVQDMDHENMFWYRQDPGLGLRLIYFSYDVKMKEKGDIPEGYSVSREKKERFSLILESASTNQTSMYLCASSRDRPTQYFGPGTRLLVL.

This rearrangement joins TRBV24-1 to TRBJ2-1; TRBD1 might be the D (5 bases). Germline CDR1 KGHDR, CDR2 SFDVKD. Trimming shortened V by 3 bases and J by 10 bases, and 12 bases separated the two germline ends. The CDR3 has 13 amino acids. The CDR3 loop reads CATSDGRDGEQFF. DNA of the CDR3: TGTGCCACCAGTGATGGCAGGGATGGCGAGCAGTTCTTC.

This clonotype showed up many times. The chain has TRBV7-9 and TRBJ1-6; 10 nucleotides align to TRBD1. Germline V gene lookup returns CDR1 SEHNR and CDR2 FQNEAQ (reference sequence). Trimming removed 5 bases from V and 10 bases from J; junction bases left unmatched: 14. CDR3 size: 17 residues. As DNA, the CDR3 is TGTGCCAGCAGCCCCTTTCGAAGCGGGACAGGGGAATCACCCCTCCACTTT. It encodes CASSPFRSGTGESPLHF.

The rearrangement links TRBV29-1 to TRBJ1-2; maybe TRBD1 (6 bases). Germline V gives CDR1 SQVTM, CDR2 ANQGSEA. With 3 bases removed from V and 8 bases from J, the gap between germline ends came to 16 bases. This CDR3 comprises 13 residues. Here the CDR3 reads CSVERQAGGGYTF. The CDR3 DNA reads as TGCAGCGTTGAGAGACAGGCAGGCGGGGGCTACACCTTC.

Remarks on this clonotype: Here the CDR3 omits its conserved ending phenylalanine or tryptophan, so a read error is the likely source. V and J are TRBV7-9 and TRBJ2-3, with TRBD2 as a possible D gene (5 bases). The germline CDR1 and CDR2 sequences are SEHNR and FQNEAQ (reference sequence). V lost 3 bases and J lost 1, with 8 bases in between. The CDR3 has 14 residues. The CDR3 is CASSLRVGTDTQYL. CDR3 nucleotides: TGTGCCAGCAGCTTGCGGGTGGGCACAGATACGCAGTATCTT.

This clonotype was counted many times. This sequence joins TRBV27 and TRBJ2-3; possibly TRBD1 for D (7 bases). The germline gives CDR1 MNHEY, CDR2 SMNVEV (reference sequence). With 5 bases removed from V and 3 bases from J, the gap between germline ends came to 15 bases. This CDR3 is built from 15 residues. CDR3 residues: CASSQQGGRTDTQYF. The CDR3 nucleotides are TGTGCCAGCAGTCAGCAGGGGGGACGGACAGATACGCAGTATTTT.

This clonotype has a handful of counts. CDR3 DNA sequence: TGCGCCAGCAGTCCCATGGGACAGGGGGGAGAGACCCAGTACTTC. Encoded protein: CASSPMGQGGETQYF. The chain combines TRBV5-1 with TRBJ2-5, with TRBD1 matching 11 bases. J lost 4 bases, V lost 5 bases, and 7 bases had no gene match. The CDR3 covers 15 residues. Germline lookup yields CDR1 SGHRS and CDR2 YFSETQ.

This clonotype came up a few times. The CDR3 loop reads CASTSLAGGPGEQFF. The CDR3 DNA follows: TGTGCCAGCACCTCCCTAGCGGGAGGGCCTGGTGAGCAGTTCTTC. This sequence joins TRBV5-5 and TRBJ2-1; 12 positions agree with TRBD2. This CDR3 spans 15 amino acids. CDR1 and CDR2 (germline): SGHKS, YYEKEE (reference sequence). V was pared by 6 bases and J by 9 bases, with 10 bases of the junction left unmatched.

The J gene is TRBJ2-5, the V gene TRBV21-1; the table gives TRBD1 as D, unverified against the DNA. TRBV21-1 is a listed pseudogene. The CDR3 is made up of 14 amino acids. The chain's CDR3 is CASSKVYRVETQYF. CDR3 bases: TGTGCCAGCAGCAAAGTTTACAGGGTCGAGACCCAGTACTTC.

V gene TRBV29-1 combines with J gene TRBJ2-7; D is tentatively TRBD1 or TRBD2 (5 bases each). Per germline, CDR1 SQVTM and CDR2 ANQGSEA. V was trimmed by 4 bases and J by 2 bases, leaving 9 bases between them. This CDR3 spans 12 amino acids. In DNA, the CDR3 is TGCAGCGTTGTGCAGGGACCCTACGAGCAGTACTTC. Protein: CSVVQGPYEQYF.

The sample holds many counts of this clonotype. V usage is TRBV29-1 and J usage is TRBJ2-2; D might be TRBD1 (5 bases). Per germline, CDR1 SQVTM and CDR2 ANQGSEA. V dropped 0 bases and J dropped 0 bases, with 14 bases sitting between them. This CDR3 spans 17 amino acids. The CDR3 loop reads CSVEDLWKTANTGELFF. CDR3 bases: TGCAGCGTTGAAGATCTTTGGAAGACAGCGAACACCGGGGAGCTGTTTTTT.

The chain uses TRBV6-1 and TRBJ2-3; D gene uncertain. CDR3 length equals 15 residues. With 5 bases removed from V and 5 bases from J, the gap between germline ends came to 17 bases. CDR1 is MNHNS, CDR2 SASEGT, per germline. The CDR3 is CASSLSARNKDTQYF. CDR3 in DNA: TGTGCCAGCAGTCTCTCTGCTCGAAACAAAGATACGCAGTATTTT.

This clonotype has at least ten counts. The CDR3: CASSWDSYEQYF. The CDR3 bases are TGTGCCAGCAGCTGGGACAGCTACGAGCAGTACTTC. The V and J genes are TRBV13 and TRBJ2-7, with TRBD1 matching 7 bases. The V and J ends lost 4 bases and 3 bases, in that order; junction bases with no gene match: 0. The CDR3 is made up of 12 amino acids. CDR1 PRHDT and CDR2 FYEKMQ come from the germline V gene (reference sequence).

The V and J genes are TRBV7-9 and TRBJ2-7; D remains unclear. Germline lookup yields CDR1 SEHNR and CDR2 FQNEAQ (reference sequence). The CDR3 consists of 15 residues. Trimming cost V 2 bases and J 0 bases, with 11 bases left between them. CDR3 sequence reads: CASSLTRVSSYEQYF. The CDR3 nucleotides are TGTGCCAGCAGCTTAACACGGGTCAGCTCCTACGAGCAGTACTTC.

The chain couples TRBV3-1 to TRBJ2-2; D remains unclear. The germline gives CDR1 LGHDT, CDR2 YNNKEL (reference sequence). The CDR3 extends over 15 amino acids. V was pared by 4 bases and J by 0 bases, with 9 bases between. CDR3 protein: CASSLQTTNTGELFF. CDR3 coding DNA: TGTGCCAGCAGCCTACAGACAACGAACACCGGGGAGCTGTTTTTT.

This chain uses TRBV19 with TRBJ2-1, with 14 bases that match TRBD2. V was pared by 4 bases and J by 0 bases, with 8 bases of the junction left unmatched. This CDR3 region has 19 residues. Per the germline V gene, CDR1 is LNHDA and CDR2 is SQIVND (reference sequence). CDR3 protein: CASSTRLAGGSSSYNEQFF. The DNA for the CDR3 is TGTGCCAGTAGTACACGACTAGCGGGGGGGTCAAGCTCCTACAATGAGCAGTTCTTC.

The chain carries TRBV6-2 or TRBV6-3 and TRBJ2-7, with TRBD2 matching over 10 bases. V shed 4 bases and J 10 bases; nucleotides not matched to a gene: 13. CDR1 and CDR2 from the germline V gene are MNHEY and SVGEGT. The CDR3 loop spans 15 amino acids. CDR3 protein: CASSSLAGELTIQYF. CDR3 coding DNA: TGTGCCAGCAGTTCCCTAGCGGGAGAATTGACAATCCAGTACTTC.

In this sample, this clonotype turned up many times. This chain joins TRBV5-6 and TRBJ2-5; TRBD2 agrees at 13 bases. V lost 3 bases to trimming and J lost 4 bases; unmatched junction nucleotides: 6. Germline V CDR1 and CDR2: SGHDT, YYEEEE. CDR3 length: 16 amino acids. CDR3 sequence reads: CASSSTGTSGIETQYF. CDR3 DNA sequence: TGTGCCAGCAGCTCCACTGGGACTAGCGGGATAGAGACCCAGTACTTC.